The 8 T cell receptor beta chains in this list originate from one sample, sequenced in a study of T cell repertoires in cytomegalovirus infection. These receptors lack a known antigen. TCRdb fed the reads into MiXCR, producing one record per CDR3 protein. The table records approximately 1,000,000 distinct CDR3 sequences, less than 35% of them present only once. The sequenced sample was cultured CD8+ T cells from PBMCs, obtained from culture after CMV antigen stimulation. Receptors were obtained from a human donor in good health (CMV status not recorded). Some clones in this sample may be carry-over from other donors' samples.

V usage is TRBV7-2 and J usage is TRBJ1-6; TRBD1 might be the D (5 bases). The V gene's germline CDR1 is SGHTA and CDR2 FQGNSA. This CDR3 has 13 amino acids. V gave up 6 bases and J gave up 4 bases, with 7 bases separating them. The CDR3 DNA reads as TGTGCCAGCAGACAGGAATATAATTCACCCCTCCACTTT. Residues: CASRQEYNSPLHF.

There are a few counts of this clonotype. V and J are TRBV7-3 and TRBJ2-1; 15 positions agree with TRBD2. This CDR3 has 17 amino acids. CDR1 is SGHTA, CDR2 FQGTGA, per germline. Trimming took 4 bases from V and 4 from J; bases not matched to a gene: 5. CDR3 sequence (DNA): TGTGCCAGCAGCTCCGGACTAGCGGGGGGGCGGTACAATGAGCAGTTCTTC. Protein product: CASSSGLAGGRYNEQFF.

This chain uses TRBV9 with TRBJ2-5, with 10 bases identical to TRBD2. The V gene end was trimmed by 3 bases and the J gene end by 1 base; junction bases not matched to a gene: 0. This CDR3 has 14 amino acids. CDR1 SGDLS and CDR2 YYNGEE come from the germline V gene. CDR3 DNA sequence: TGTGCCAGCAGCGCTAGCGGGAGCCAAGAGACCCAGTACTTC. The encoded protein is CASSASGSQETQYF.

Only a few counts were recorded for this clonotype. For the CDR3, the DNA is TGTGCCAGCAGGCATAGCTCCTACGAGCAGTACTTC. It encodes CASRHSSYEQYF. V and J are TRBV7-9 and TRBJ2-7; D gene ambiguous. Looked up from germline, CDR1 is SEHNR and CDR2 is FQNEAQ (reference sequence). Trimming cost V 6 bases and J 0 bases, with 6 bases left between them. There are 12 residues in the CDR3.

The CDR3 DNA is TGTGCCAGCAGTAAGGGGGTCGGCGGGGAGCTGTTTTTT. It is translated as CASSKGVGGELFF. V and J are TRBV28 and TRBJ2-2; tentative D call: TRBD1 (6 bases). The CDR3 has 13 amino acids. V lost 5 bases and J 7 bases, leaving 11 bases between the germline ends. Germline V lookup: CDR1 MDHEN, CDR2 SYDVKM. The full variable domain, rest sourced from reference TRBV28 and TRBJ2-2, is DVKVTQSSRYLVKRTGEKVFLECVQDMDHENMFWYRQDPGLGLRLIYFSYDVKMKEKGDIPEGYSVSREKKERFSLILESASTNQTSMYLCASSKGVGGELFFGEGSRLTVL.

The chain links TRBV28 to TRBJ1-1; D perhaps matches TRBD1 (5 bases). V was shortened by 6 bases and J by 8 bases, with 25 bases between the two germline ends. The CDR3 has 16 residues. Germline CDR1 is MDHEN and CDR2 is SYDVKM. CDR3 sequence reads: CASSLLGVTTTTEAFF. The CDR3 DNA reads TGTGCCAGCAGCCTACTGGGGGTCACTACGACCACCGAAGCTTTCTTT. The full variable domain, rest sourced from reference TRBV28 and TRBJ1-1, is DVKVTQSSRYLVKRTGEKVFLECVQDMDHENMFWYRQDPGLGLRLIYFSYDVKMKEKGDIPEGYSVSREKKERFSLILESASTNQTSMYLCASSLLGVTTTTEAFFGQGTRLTVV.

In this sample, this clonotype turned up a few times. The CDR3 sequence is CASSPRNSGALDEQYF. The CDR3 DNA is TGTGCCAGCAGCCCCAGAAATAGCGGGGCCTTGGACGAGCAGTACTTC. The chain uses TRBV7-4 and TRBJ2-7, with 8 bases that match TRBD2. Germline lookup yields CDR1 SGHVT and CDR2 SQSDAQ. The CDR3 sequence is 16 residues long. V lost 5 bases, J lost 5 bases, and 14 bases stayed unmatched.

The J gene is TRBJ2-3, the V gene TRBV6-6; tentative D call: TRBD2 (6 bases). V shed 6 bases and J shed 4 bases, with 20 bases lying between them. This CDR3 comprises 16 residues. CDR1 MNHNY and CDR2 SVGAGI come from the germline V gene (reference sequence). CDR3 DNA: TGTGCCAGCAGGGCTACACTAGCAGCGGTGTCAGATACGCAGTATTTT. Translated, it gives CASRATLAAVSDTQYF.